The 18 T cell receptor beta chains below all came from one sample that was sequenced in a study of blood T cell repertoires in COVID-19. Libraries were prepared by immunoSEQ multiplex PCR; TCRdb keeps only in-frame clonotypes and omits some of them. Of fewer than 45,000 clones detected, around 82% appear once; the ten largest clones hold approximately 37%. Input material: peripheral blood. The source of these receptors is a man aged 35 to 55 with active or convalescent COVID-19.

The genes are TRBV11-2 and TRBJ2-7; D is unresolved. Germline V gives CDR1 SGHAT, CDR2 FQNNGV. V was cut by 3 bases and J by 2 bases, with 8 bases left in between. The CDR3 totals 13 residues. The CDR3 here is CASSFSETYEQYF. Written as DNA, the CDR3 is TGTGCCAGCAGCTTTTCGGAGACCTACGAGCAGTACTTC.

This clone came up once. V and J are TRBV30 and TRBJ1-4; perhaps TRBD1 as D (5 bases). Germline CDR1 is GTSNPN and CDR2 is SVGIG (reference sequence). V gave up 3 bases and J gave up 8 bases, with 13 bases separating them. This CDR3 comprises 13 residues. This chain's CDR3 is CAWSGVGGEKLFF. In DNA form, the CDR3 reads TGTGCCTGGAGCGGGGTCGGGGGAGAAAAACTGTTTTTT.

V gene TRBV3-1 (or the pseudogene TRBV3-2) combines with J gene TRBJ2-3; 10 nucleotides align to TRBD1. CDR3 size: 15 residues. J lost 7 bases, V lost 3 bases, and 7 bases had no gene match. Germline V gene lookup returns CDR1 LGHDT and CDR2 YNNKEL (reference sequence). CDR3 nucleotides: TGTGCCAGCAGCCAGATGACAGGGGGCGCGAATACGCAGTATTTT. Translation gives CASSQMTGGANTQYF.

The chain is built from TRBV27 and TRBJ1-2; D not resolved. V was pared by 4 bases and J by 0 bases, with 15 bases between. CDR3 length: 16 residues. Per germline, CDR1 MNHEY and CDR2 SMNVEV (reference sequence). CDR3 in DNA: TGTGCCAGCAGTTCGACCCGCCTTGGGCCTAACTATGGCTACACCTTC. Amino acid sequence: CASSSTRLGPNYGYTF.

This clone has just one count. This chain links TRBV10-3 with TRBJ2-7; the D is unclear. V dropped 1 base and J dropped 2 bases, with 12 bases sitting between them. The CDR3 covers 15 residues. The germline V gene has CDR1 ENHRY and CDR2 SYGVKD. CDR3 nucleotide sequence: TGTGCCATCAGTGAGTTTGCAGAGGCCCCCTACGAGCAGTACTTC. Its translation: CAISEFAEAPYEQYF.

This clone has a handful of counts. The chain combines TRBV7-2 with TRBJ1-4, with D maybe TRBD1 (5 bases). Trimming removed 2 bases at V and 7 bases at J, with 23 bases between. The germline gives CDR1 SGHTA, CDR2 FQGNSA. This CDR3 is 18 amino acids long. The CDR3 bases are TGTGCCAGCAGCTTACCACCGGGACTAGCGGGAGGGCTTGAAAAACTGTTTTTT. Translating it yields CASSLPPGLAGGLEKLFF. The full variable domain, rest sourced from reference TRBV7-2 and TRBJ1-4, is GAGVSQSPSNKVTEKGKDVELRCDPISGHTALYWYRQSLGQGLEFLIYFQGNSAPDKSGLPSDRFSAERTGGSVSTLTIQRTQQEDSAVYLCASSLPPGLAGGLEKLFFGSGTQLSVL.

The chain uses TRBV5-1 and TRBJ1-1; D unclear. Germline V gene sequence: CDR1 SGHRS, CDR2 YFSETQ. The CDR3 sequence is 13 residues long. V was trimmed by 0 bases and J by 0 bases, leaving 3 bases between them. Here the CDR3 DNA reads TGCGCCAGCAGCTTGGCCTTGAACACTGAAGCTTTCTTT. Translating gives CASSLALNTEAFF.

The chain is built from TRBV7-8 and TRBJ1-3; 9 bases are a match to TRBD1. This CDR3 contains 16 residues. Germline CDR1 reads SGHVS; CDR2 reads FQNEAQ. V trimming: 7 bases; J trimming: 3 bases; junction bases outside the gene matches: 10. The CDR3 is CASTLLTGGNGNTIYF. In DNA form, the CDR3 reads TGTGCCAGCACCCTCCTGACAGGGGGTAATGGAAACACCATATATTTT.

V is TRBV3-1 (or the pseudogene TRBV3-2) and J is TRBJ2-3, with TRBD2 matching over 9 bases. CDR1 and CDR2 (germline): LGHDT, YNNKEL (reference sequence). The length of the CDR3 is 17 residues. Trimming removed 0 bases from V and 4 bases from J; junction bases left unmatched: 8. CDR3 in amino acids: CASSQDLAGGGADTQYF. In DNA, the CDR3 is TGTGCCAGCAGCCAAGACCTGGCGGGGGGGGGCGCAGATACGCAGTATTTT.

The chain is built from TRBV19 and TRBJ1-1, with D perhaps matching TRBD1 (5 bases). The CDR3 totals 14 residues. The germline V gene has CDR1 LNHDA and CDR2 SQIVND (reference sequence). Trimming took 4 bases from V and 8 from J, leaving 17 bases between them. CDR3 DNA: TGTGCCAGTAGTACCTCCGGGTGGACATGGGAAGCTTTCTTT. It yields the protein CASSTSGWTWEAFF.

The CDR3 loop reads CASSDRGNDEQYF. CDR3 DNA: TGTGCCAGCAGTGACAGGGGGAACGACGAGCAGTACTTC. The chain recombines TRBV6-1 with TRBJ2-7; the match to TRBD1 covers 7 bases. Germline V CDR1 and CDR2: MNHNS, SASEGT. V was pared by 3 bases and J by 5 bases, with 4 bases of the junction left unmatched. CDR3 length: 13 residues.

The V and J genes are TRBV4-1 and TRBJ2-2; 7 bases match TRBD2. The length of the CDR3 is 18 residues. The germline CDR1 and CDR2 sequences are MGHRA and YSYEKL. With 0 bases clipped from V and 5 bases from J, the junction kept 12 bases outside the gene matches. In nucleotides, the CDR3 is TGCGCCAGCAGCCAAGATATCCGAGGGACTATGGGGACCGGGGAGCTGTTTTTT. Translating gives CASSQDIRGTMGTGELFF.

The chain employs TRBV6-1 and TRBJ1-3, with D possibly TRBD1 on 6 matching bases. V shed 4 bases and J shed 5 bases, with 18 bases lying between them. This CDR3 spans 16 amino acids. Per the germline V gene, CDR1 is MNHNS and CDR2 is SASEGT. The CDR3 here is CASSASPGQGRNTIYF. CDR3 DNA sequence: TGTGCCAGCAGTGCCAGCCCGGGGCAGGGGCGAAACACCATATATTTT.

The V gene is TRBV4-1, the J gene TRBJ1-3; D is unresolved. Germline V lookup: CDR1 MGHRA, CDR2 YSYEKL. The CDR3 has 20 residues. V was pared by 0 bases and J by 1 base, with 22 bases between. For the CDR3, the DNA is TGCGCCAGCAGCCAAGAAAGGCCAATCGTCCCGACTTTGTCTGGAAACACCATATATTTT. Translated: CASSQERPIVPTLSGNTIYF.

In DNA form, the CDR3 reads TGTGCCAGTTCGGAAAGACAGGGTAACCAAGAGACCCAGTACTTC. Translated: CASSERQGNQETQYF. The gene calls are TRBV18 and TRBJ2-5, with 7 bases matching TRBD1. Looked up from germline, CDR1 is KGHSH and CDR2 is LQKENI. V shed 9 bases and J 0 bases; nucleotides not matched to a gene: 10. CDR3 length equals 15 residues.

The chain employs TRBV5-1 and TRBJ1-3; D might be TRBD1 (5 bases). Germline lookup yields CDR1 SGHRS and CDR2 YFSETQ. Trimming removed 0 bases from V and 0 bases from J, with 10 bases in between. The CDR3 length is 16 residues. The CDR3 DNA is TGCGCCAGCAGCTTGGCCGGGACTTTCTCTGGAAACACCATATATTTT. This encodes CASSLAGTFSGNTIYF.

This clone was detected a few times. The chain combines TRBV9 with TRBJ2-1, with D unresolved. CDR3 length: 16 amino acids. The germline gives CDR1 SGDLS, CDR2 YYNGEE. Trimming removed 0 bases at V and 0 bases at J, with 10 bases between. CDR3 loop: CASSVGRSSSYNEQFF. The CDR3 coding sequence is TGTGCCAGCAGCGTAGGCCGATCCAGCTCCTACAATGAGCAGTTCTTC. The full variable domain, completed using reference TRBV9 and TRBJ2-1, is DSGVTQTPKHLITATGQRVTLRCSPRSGDLSVYWYQQSLDQGLQFLIQYYNGEERAKGNILERFSAQQFPDLHSELNLSSLELGDSALYFCASSVGRSSSYNEQFFGPGTRLTVL.

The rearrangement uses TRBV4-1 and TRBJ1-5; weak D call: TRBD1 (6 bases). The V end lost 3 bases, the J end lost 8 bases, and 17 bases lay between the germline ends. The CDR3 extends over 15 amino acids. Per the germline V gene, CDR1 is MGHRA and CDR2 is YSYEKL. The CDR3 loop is CASSHEGGGAEPQHF. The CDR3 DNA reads TGCGCCAGCAGCCATGAAGGAGGGGGGGCGGAGCCCCAGCATTTT.